These 13 T cell receptor beta chains were sequenced from one sample in a study of lymphopenia after photon versus proton radiotherapy. The data were produced by immunoSEQ multiplex PCR, yet TCRdb's version contains in-frame clones alone and is incomplete. The table includes approximately 170,000 clones, approximately 86% detected once. The material sequenced was peripheral blood, taken from a patient treated with photon-based radiotherapy. The receptors stem from a middle-aged man with gastric cancer.

This sequence joins TRBV13 and TRBJ2-3; 14 nucleotides agree with TRBD2. CDR1 and CDR2 (germline): PRHDT, FYEKMQ (reference sequence). The CDR3 is 15 residues long. V gave up 4 bases and J gave up 5 bases; unmatched junction bases: 2. CDR3 sequence (DNA): TGTGCCAGCAGCTCGGGGACTAGCGGGAGAGATACGCAGTATTTT. Translating it yields CASSSGTSGRDTQYF.

The chain employs TRBV18 and TRBJ1-4, with 7 bases matching TRBD1. The germline V gene has CDR1 KGHSH and CDR2 LQKENI. J lost 2 bases, V lost 4 bases, and 4 bases had no gene match. The CDR3 is 15 residues long. CDR3 residues: CASSQGAATNEKLFF. CDR3 DNA sequence: TGTGCCAGCTCACAGGGGGCGGCGACTAATGAAAAACTGTTTTTT.

This chain connects TRBV18 to TRBJ1-2; 11 bases match TRBD1. Looked up from germline, CDR1 is KGHSH and CDR2 is LQKENI. This CDR3 comprises 14 residues. V shed 3 bases and J 8 bases; nucleotides not matched to a gene: 5. CDR3 loop: CASSPGQGAAGYTF. The CDR3 region has the DNA TGTGCCAGCTCACCCGGACAGGGGGCTGCGGGCTACACCTTC.

This sequence joins TRBV28 and TRBJ1-5; 9 bases line up with TRBD1. CDR1 and CDR2 (germline): MDHEN, SYDVKM. CDR3 length: 17 amino acids. V shed 1 base, J shed 4 bases, and the junction held 8 bases outside the gene matches. The CDR3 DNA follows: TGTGCCAGCAGTTTATCGTCGGGACAGGGAGGGAATCAGCCCCAGCATTTT. Amino acid sequence: CASSLSSGQGGNQPQHF.

This chain connects TRBV11-1 to TRBJ1-2; D is unresolved. CDR3 length: 12 amino acids. Germline lookup yields CDR1 SGHAT and CDR2 FQDESV (reference sequence). Deletions cut 4 bases from V and 5 bases from J, with 8 bases between. CDR3 residues: CASSWGSYGYTF. The CDR3 DNA reads TGTGCCAGCAGCTGGGGATCATATGGCTACACCTTC. Full variable domain (outside the CDR3, taken from reference TRBV11-1 and TRBJ1-2): EAEVAQSPRYKITEKSQAVAFWCDPISGHATLYWYRQILGQGPELLVQFQDESVVDDSQLPKDRFSAERLKGVDSTLKIQPAELGDSAMYLCASSWGSYGYTFGSGTRLTVV.

This chain connects TRBV5-4 to TRBJ2-7; the D gene could be TRBD1 or TRBD2 (6 bases each). V lost 2 bases and J 1 base, leaving 10 bases between the germline ends. The CDR3 runs to 14 residues. Looked up from germline, CDR1 is SGHNT and CDR2 is YYREEE (reference sequence). The CDR3 nucleotides read TGTGCCAGCAGCTTTAGGGGGAGGTCCTACGAGCAGTACTTC. It encodes CASSFRGRSYEQYF. Full variable domain (outside the CDR3, taken from reference TRBV5-4 and TRBJ2-7): ETGVTQSPTHLIKTRGQQVTLRCSSQSGHNTVSWYQQALGQGPQFIFQYYREEENGRGNFPPRFSGLQFPNYSSELNVNALELDDSALYLCASSFRGRSYEQYFGPGTRLTVT.

This chain connects TRBV6-1 to TRBJ1-1, with D perhaps matching TRBD1 (6 bases). The germline gives CDR1 MNHNS, CDR2 SASEGT. The CDR3 is 15 residues long. Trimming took off 7 bases at V and 0 bases at J, with 15 bases between the two ends. CDR3 nucleotides: TGTGCCAGCATCCGGACAGCTACAATGAACACTGAAGCTTTCTTT. Translating it yields CASIRTATMNTEAFF.

The chain couples TRBV29-1 to TRBJ2-7; 9 nucleotides align to TRBD1. This CDR3 contains 13 residues. In germline, CDR1 is SQVTM, CDR2 ANQGSEA. The V segment lost 4 bases and the J segment 1 base; nucleotides outside the gene matches: 2. CDR3 in amino acids: CSVAGTGSYEQYF. CDR3 in DNA: TGCAGCGTTGCCGGGACAGGGTCCTACGAGCAGTACTTC.

CDR3 sequence reads: CASSSAGTGEAFF. As DNA, the CDR3 is TGTGCCAGCAGCTCCGCCGGGACAGGGGAAGCTTTCTTT. The chain couples TRBV7-3 to TRBJ1-1, with TRBD1 identical over 9 bases. CDR1 and CDR2 from the germline V gene are SGHTA and FQGTGA. The CDR3 sequence is 13 residues long. Trimming cost V 4 bases and J 8 bases; bases outside gene matches: 5.

The V gene is TRBV6-6, the J gene TRBJ2-7; 11 bases are shared with TRBD2. The V gene end was trimmed by 7 bases and the J gene end by 6 bases; junction bases not matched to a gene: 8. The CDR3 has 14 amino acids. From germline, CDR1 is MNHNY and CDR2 SVGAGI (reference sequence). The CDR3, as DNA: TGTGCCAGCACACTTACTAGCGGGAGCTCCGAGCAGTACTTC. Protein: CASTLTSGSSEQYF.

This chain links TRBV27 with TRBJ1-1; 11 positions agree with TRBD1. Looked up from germline, CDR1 is MNHEY and CDR2 is SMNVEV (reference sequence). The CDR3 has 14 amino acids. J gave up 3 bases and V 10 bases, and 7 bases lay outside the gene matches. The CDR3 loop is CATFGDRGDTEAFF. CDR3 bases: TGTGCCACTTTCGGGGACAGGGGGGACACTGAAGCTTTCTTT.

Written as DNA, the CDR3 is TGTGCCAGCAGCCCCGACGGGGGGTCCTACGAGCAGTACTTC. Translated, it gives CASSPDGGSYEQYF. The chain joins TRBV7-9 to TRBJ2-7; 7 bases agree with TRBD2. CDR1 is SEHNR, CDR2 FQNEAQ, per germline (reference sequence). The length of the CDR3 is 14 residues. With 5 bases clipped from V and 1 base from J, the junction kept 5 bases outside the gene matches.

The V call is TRBV27, the J call TRBJ2-7, with D possibly called TRBD1 or TRBD2 (5 bases each). CDR1 and CDR2 from the germline V gene are MNHEY and SMNVEV (reference sequence). Trimming stripped 5 bases from V and 9 bases from J, with 17 bases between. This CDR3 has 13 amino acids. CDR3 nucleotides: TGTGCCAGCAGTACCGGGACGGATTCGTGGCAGTACTTC. As protein: CASSTGTDSWQYF.